The next 3 T cell receptor beta chains were all read from a single sample in a study of Graves' ophthalmopathy and Graves' hyperthyroidism. RNA transcripts were the source from which TCR beta CDR3 regions were amplified. RT-PCR with HTBI primers came first, then second-round multiplex PCR. MiXCR, run by TCRdb on the multiplex PCR reads, gives a single entry per CDR3 protein. The sample has roughly 610,000 distinct CDR3 sequences; about 20% are singletons. The sample was peripheral blood. These receptors were obtained from a woman aged 18-29 years with stable Graves' hyperthyroidism. Some clones in this sample may be carry-over from other donors' samples.

With regard to this clonotype: The junction departs from germline at one end; a sequencing error may be responsible. In DNA form, the CDR3 reads TGTGCCAGCAGCTTAGGAGGAACCTACAATGAGAAGTTCTTC. Translating gives CASSLGGTYNEKFF. The chain recombines TRBV11-2 with TRBJ2-1; unclear D gene. Germline CDR1 and CDR2: SGHAT and FQNNGV. This CDR3 contains 14 residues. Based on the CDR3 plus reference TRBV11-2 and TRBJ2-1, the full variable domain is EAGVAQSPRYKIIEKRQSVAFWCNPISGHATLYWYQQILGQGPKLLIQFQNNGVVDDSQLPKDRFSAERLKGVDSTLKIQPAKLEDSAVYLCASSLGGTYNEKFFGPGTRLTVL.

The sample holds a few counts of this clonotype. The missing conserved phenylalanine or tryptophan at the end of this CDR3 makes a read error likely. This chain connects TRBV19 to TRBJ1-1; tentatively, D is TRBD1 (5 bases). The CDR3 consists of 13 residues. Germline V gene data show CDR1 as LNHDA and CDR2 as SQIVND (reference sequence). V was pared by 0 bases and J by 11 bases, with 13 bases between. CDR3 residues: CASSIDPARGAFS. CDR3 DNA sequence: TGTGCCAGTAGTATAGACCCGGCTCGGGGCGCTTTCTCT.

CDR3 amino acids: CASSPRSGTGVYEQYF. The CDR3 nucleotides are TGTGCCAGTTCTCCCCGATCCGGGACAGGGGTCTACGAGCAGTACTTC. The chain recombines TRBV19 with TRBJ2-7; 10 positions agree with TRBD1. In germline, CDR1 is LNHDA, CDR2 SQIVND (reference sequence). V shed 8 bases and J 3 bases; nucleotides not matched to a gene: 13. The length of the CDR3 is 16 residues.